The rows below give T cell receptor beta chains drawn from one sample of a study of T cell repertoires in cytomegalovirus infection. TCRdb re-called the reads with MiXCR, one entry per CDR3 protein. Among about 500,000 distinct CDR3 sequences, 33% were seen once, and the ten largest hold about a sixth. Their cognate antigens are unknown. The specimen was cultured PBMCs, collected from culture after CMV antigen stimulation. The receptors shown here come from a human donor in good health (CMV status not recorded). Some clones in this sample may be carry-over from other donors' samples. Both conserved end residues are part of each CDR3.

v_call cdr3_length cdr3_aa
TRBV12-3/TRBV12-4 15 CASRRTGGRVTEAFF
TRBV7-6 16 CASRAEAGDYNYGYTF
TRBV7-9 14 CAIPKSPRNYGYTF
TRBV7-2 16 CASSFTLAGVADTQYF
TRBV10-3 15 CAISQSWGEGTEAFF
TRBV27 12 CASSRPAGEQYF
TRBV11-3 15 CASSPPKQGEETQYF
TRBV7-2 14 CASSFRGASRTQYF
TRBV5-1 14 CASSWTRITGELFF
TRBV7-2 17 CASSLMGAGGHNEKLFF
TRBV5-5 14 CASSTGRSGTEAFF
TRBV3-1 12 CASSLPLHEQFF
TRBV6-2/TRBV6-3 13 CASSNPAPTPQHF
TRBV27 16 CASSGRGQGAIRGYTF
TRBV7-2 15 CASSLAVGHNQPQHF
TRBV7-9 11 CANLNTGELFF
TRBV10-3 14 CAISESIMTDEQFF
TRBV5-6 16 CASSLGPAGVQETQYF
TRBV11-3 11 CASSLVGAALF
TRBV27 15 CASSSGFLSPGELFF
TRBV5-1 17 CASSRLLSGSVEETQYF
TRBV28 16 CASSSLGGSGNQPQHF
TRBV7-2 13 CASSYQHGDTQYF
TRBV15 16 CATSRAPGLATDTQYF
TRBV11-3 15 CASSLGLAYEETQYF
TRBV5-8 17 CASRGGTAVKMNTEAFF
TRBV28 16 CASSLSLDRENYGYTF
TRBV19 16 CASSIGTSGTTDTQYF
TRBV19 16 CASRDAGQDSPMRQFF
TRBV7-2 15 CASSLVLVGTDTQYF
TRBV28 17 CASSYGPSGRSADTQYF
TRBV7-6 19 CASSRVLFRAASGANVLTF
TRBV2 17 CASRKGVAFGTEQPQHF
TRBV18 15 CASSLGTGKSYEQYF
TRBV6-2/TRBV6-3 16 CASSQHSGNAYNEQFF
TRBV12-3/TRBV12-4 15 CASSSGLVSTGELFF
TRBV7-8 14 CASSGNRDTGELFF
TRBV12-5 14 CASGISTGANEQFF
TRBV6-5 16 CASSYSRQGLGETQYF
TRBV7-3 15 CASSDDYSGANVLTF
TRBV7-3 14 CASSPGTPYNEQFF
TRBV7-6 13 CASSFGNSETQYF
TRBV12-3/TRBV12-4 14 CASSFRQGLTEAFF
TRBV28 19 CASSFPGQGITLPNQPQHF
TRBV11-3 15 CASSLDPTGRSGYTF
TRBV20-1 14 CSARAATGTYEQYF
TRBV5-4 15 CASKRGGGVEETQYF
TRBV7-4 16 CASRRSRTASTDTQYF
TRBV5-1 15 CASSLRSRSGNTIYF
TRBV5-6 19 CASSLWSGESRGKSHEQYF
TRBV28 17 CASSLSDWGTGANVLTF
TRBV5-4 15 CASSLRLGAVGTQYF
TRBV12-3/TRBV12-4 15 CASSFAGDQADTQYF